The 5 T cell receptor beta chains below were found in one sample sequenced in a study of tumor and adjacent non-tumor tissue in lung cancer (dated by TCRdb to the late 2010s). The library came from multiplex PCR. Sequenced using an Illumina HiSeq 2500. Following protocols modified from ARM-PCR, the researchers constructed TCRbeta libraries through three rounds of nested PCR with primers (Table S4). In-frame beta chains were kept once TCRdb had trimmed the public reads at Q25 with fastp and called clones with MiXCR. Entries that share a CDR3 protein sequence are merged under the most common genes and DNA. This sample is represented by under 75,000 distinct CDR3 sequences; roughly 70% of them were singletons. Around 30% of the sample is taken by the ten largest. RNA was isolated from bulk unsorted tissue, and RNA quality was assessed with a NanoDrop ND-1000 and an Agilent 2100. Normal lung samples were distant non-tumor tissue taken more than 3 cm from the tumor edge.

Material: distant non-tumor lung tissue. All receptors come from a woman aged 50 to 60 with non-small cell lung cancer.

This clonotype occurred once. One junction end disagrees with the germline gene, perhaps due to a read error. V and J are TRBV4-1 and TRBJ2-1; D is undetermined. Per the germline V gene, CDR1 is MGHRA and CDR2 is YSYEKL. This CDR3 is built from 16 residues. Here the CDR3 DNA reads TGCGCCAGCAACCAAGAAGGTGACGGACCTTACAATGAGCAGTTCTTT. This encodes CASNQEGDGPYNEQFF.

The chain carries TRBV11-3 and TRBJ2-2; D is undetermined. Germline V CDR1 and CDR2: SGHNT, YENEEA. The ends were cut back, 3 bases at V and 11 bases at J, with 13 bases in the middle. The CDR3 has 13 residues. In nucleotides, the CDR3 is TGTGCCAGCAGCTTGCACGACACCAGTGAGCTGTTTTTT. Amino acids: CASSLHDTSELFF.

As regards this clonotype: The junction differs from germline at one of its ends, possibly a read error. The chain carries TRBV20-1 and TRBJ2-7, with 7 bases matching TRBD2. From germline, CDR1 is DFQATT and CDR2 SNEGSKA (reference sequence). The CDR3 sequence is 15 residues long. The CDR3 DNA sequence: TGCTGTGCTAGAGATCCTGGGATCGGGAGGTACGAGCAGTACTTC. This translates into CCARDPGIGRYEQYF.

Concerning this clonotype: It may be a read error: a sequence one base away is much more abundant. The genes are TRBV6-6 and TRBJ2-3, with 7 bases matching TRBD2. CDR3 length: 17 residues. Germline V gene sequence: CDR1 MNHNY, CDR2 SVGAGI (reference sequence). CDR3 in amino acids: CARSYSILLAPEDTQYF. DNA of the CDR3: TGTGCCAGGAGTTACTCGATCCTACTAGCGCCGGAGGATACGCAGTATTTT.

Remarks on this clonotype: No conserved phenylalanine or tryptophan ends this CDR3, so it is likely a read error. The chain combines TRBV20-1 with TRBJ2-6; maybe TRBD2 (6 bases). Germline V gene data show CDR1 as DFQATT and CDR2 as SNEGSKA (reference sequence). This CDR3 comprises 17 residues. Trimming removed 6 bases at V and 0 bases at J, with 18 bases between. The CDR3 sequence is CSANAGTGNSGANVLTL. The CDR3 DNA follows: TGCAGTGCCAACGCCGGGACTGGAAACTCTGGGGCCAACGTCCTGACTTTA.